Listed below are T cell receptor beta chains from one sample, sequenced in a study of T cell repertoires in cytomegalovirus infection. MiXCR was run by TCRdb on the reads, yielding one entry per CDR3 protein. Among hundreds of thousands of distinct CDR3 sequences listed, roughly 9.3% were seen once. The specimen sequenced was PBMCs. The receptor source for this set is a human donor in good health (CMV status not recorded). Some clones in this sample may be carry-over from other donors' samples. CDR3s include the opening cysteine and the closing phenylalanine or tryptophan. Some rows mark clone size as missing; the rest say once, few, many or name a class of expanded clone.

size: many
V: TRBV7-2
J: TRBJ1-5
CDR3: CASSLTRTGNQPQHF

size: many
V: TRBV6-1
J: TRBJ2-7
CDR3: CASSWRQGATYEQYF

size: few
V: TRBV14
J: TRBJ2-1
CDR3: CASSQQMRGEQFF

size: few
V: TRBV6-6
J: TRBJ2-3
CDR3: CASRLQGAKDTQYF

size: many
V: TRBV6-6
J: TRBJ1-2
CDR3: CASSYVVGNYGYTF

size: many
V: TRBV4-1
J: TRBJ2-3
CDR3: CASSQIPGGGSDTQYF

size: few
V: TRBV5-4
J: TRBJ1-2
CDR3: CASSLDPGYSYGYTF

size: many
V: TRBV5-4
J: TRBJ1-2
CDR3: CASSLAGQGGSYGYTF

size: many
V: TRBV7-2
J: TRBJ2-7
CDR3: CASSLGGGASYEQYF

size: many
V: TRBV28
J: TRBJ1-1
CDR3: CASSILSGARNTEAFF

size: many
V: TRBV28
J: TRBJ2-1
CDR3: CASSPLTDYNEQFF

size: NA
V: TRBV5-1
J: TRBJ2-1
CDR3: CASRRLTSGGSEQFF

size: NA
V: TRBV28
J: TRBJ2-3
CDR3: CASNFGLARDTQYF

size: medium-sized
V: TRBV7-6
J: TRBJ1-1
CDR3: CASSGRGGNTEAFF

size: few
V: TRBV10-3
J: TRBJ2-5
CDR3: CAISTTGNLMETQYF